Listed below are T cell receptor beta chains from one sample, sequenced in a study of cytomegalovirus exposure and HLA in healthy donors. The repertoire was sequenced with immunoSEQ multiplex PCR; TCRdb's copy has only in-frame clones and lacks some. The table includes roughly 120,000 clones, roughly 82% detected once. Sequencing input: PBMCs. These TCRs come from a woman in her thirties or forties in good health and CMV-seropositive. The CDR3 runs from the conserved cysteine through the conserved F or W. The D gene is left open where the match is weak. Rows give clone size only sometimes, using once, few, many, or a class for an expanded clone.

V	size	J	D	CDR3	DNA
TRBV5-1	-	TRBJ2-3	TRBD2	CASSFSGSTDTQYF	TGCGCCAGCAGCTTTAGCGGGAGCACAGATACGCAGTATTTT
TRBV6-5	-	TRBJ1-5	-	CASRGVGSNQPQHF	TGTGCCAGCAGGGGAGTAGGTAGCAATCAGCCCCAGCATTTT
TRBV19	-	TRBJ2-7	TRBD2	CASSPSRLAGGLYEQYF	TGTGCCAGTAGTCCTTCCCGGCTAGCGGGAGGACTCTACGAGCAGTACTTC
TRBV5-4	-	TRBJ1-1	TRBD1	CASSARDRDPLGSF	TGTGCCAGCAGCGCCCGGGACAGGGACCCCTTAGGAAGTTTT
TRBV27	-	TRBJ2-2	-	CASSLGPRGDVRNSGELFF	TGTGCCAGCAGTCTCGGTCCTCGCGGAGACGTAAGAAATTCCGGGGAGCTGTTTTTT
TRBV2	-	TRBJ2-7	TRBD2	CASSGRTSGRALGSYEQYF	TGTGCCAGCAGTGGGCGGACTAGCGGGAGGGCCCTCGGGAGCTACGAGCAGTACTTC
TRBV21-1	-	TRBJ1-5	-	CASLGQGYNQPQHF	TGTGCCAGCCTGGGCCAGGGATACAATCAGCCCCAGCATTTT
TRBV28	few	TRBJ2-7	-	CAVRGTATYEQYF	TGTGCCGTACGGGGGACAGCTACCTACGAGCAGTACTTC
TRBV7-9	-	TRBJ1-5	TRBD1	CASSLETGGGQPQHF	TGTGCCAGCAGCTTAGAGACAGGGGGAGGTCAGCCCCAGCATTTT
TRBV6-6	-	TRBJ2-1	-	CASSYFISGTYNEQFF	TGTGCCAGCAGTTACTTTATTAGCGGAACCTACAATGAGCAGTTCTTC
TRBV9	few	TRBJ2-5	TRBD2	CASSAGLAGHQETQYF	TGTGCCAGCAGCGCAGGACTAGCGGGCCACCAAGAGACCCAGTACTTC
TRBV28	-	TRBJ2-1	TRBD1	CASSRQGDEQFF	TGTGCCAGCAGTCGACAGGGAGATGAGCAGTTCTTC
TRBV6-5	-	TRBJ1-6	-	CASRRGTNSPLHF	TGTGCCAGCAGAAGAGGAACGAATTCACCCCTCCACTTT
TRBV5-1	-	TRBJ2-1	-	CASSLPSSSYNEQFF	TGCGCCAGCAGCCTCCCCTCTAGCTCCTACAATGAGCAGTTCTTC
TRBV5-6	-	TRBJ2-3	-	CASRRSGLFTDTQYF	TGTGCCAGCAGGCGCTCGGGACTTTTCACAGATACGCAGTATTTT
TRBV28	-	TRBJ1-2	TRBD1	CASSLGTGASYGYTF	TGTGCCAGCAGTTTAGGGACAGGGGCTAGCTATGGCTACACCTTC
TRBV4-2	few	TRBJ2-4	-	CASSQDRGGNIQYF	TGTGCCAGCAGCCAAGACCGAGGGGGAAACATTCAGTACTTC
TRBV7-9	-	TRBJ2-2	TRBD2	CASSTDGLAGGGELFF	TGTGCCAGCAGCACCGACGGACTAGCGGGAGGGGGGGAGCTGTTTTTT
TRBV7-3	-	TRBJ2-1	TRBD2	CASSLGTSGGEGNEQFF	TGTGCCAGCAGCTTAGGGACTAGCGGTGGGGAAGGGAATGAGCAGTTCTTC
TRBV11-1	-	TRBJ2-7	-	CASSLRGHSYEQYF	TGTGCCAGCAGCTTAAGGGGCCACTCCTACGAGCAGTACTTC
TRBV12-2	-	TRBJ2-7	-	CASRFNGRSEASYEQYF	TGTGCAAGTCGCTTTAATGGGAGAAGCGAGGCGTCCTACGAGCAGTACTTC
TRBV5-1	-	TRBJ1-2	-	CASSFSAGNGYGYTF	TGCGCCAGCAGCTTCTCAGCGGGGAATGGGTATGGCTACACCTTC
TRBV2	few	TRBJ2-1	TRBD2	CASRREGLKGNEQFF	TGTGCCAGCAGGAGGGAGGGCCTGAAGGGCAATGAGCAGTTCTTC
TRBV2	-	TRBJ2-4	TRBD1	CASSPTGFKNIQYF	TGTGCCAGCAGTCCGACAGGGTTCAAAAACATTCAGTACTTC
TRBV14	once	TRBJ2-5	TRBD1	CASSHNRGLRETQYF	TGTGCCAGCAGCCATAACAGGGGGCTAAGGGAGACCCAGTACTTC
TRBV19	-	TRBJ1-2	-	CASSIADYGYTF	TGTGCCAGTAGTATAGCTGACTATGGCTACACCTTC
TRBV5-1	once	TRBJ2-7	TRBD1	CASSQNTPQQGARDEQYF	TGCGCCAGCAGCCAAAACACGCCTCAACAGGGGGCAAGGGACGAGCAGTACTTC